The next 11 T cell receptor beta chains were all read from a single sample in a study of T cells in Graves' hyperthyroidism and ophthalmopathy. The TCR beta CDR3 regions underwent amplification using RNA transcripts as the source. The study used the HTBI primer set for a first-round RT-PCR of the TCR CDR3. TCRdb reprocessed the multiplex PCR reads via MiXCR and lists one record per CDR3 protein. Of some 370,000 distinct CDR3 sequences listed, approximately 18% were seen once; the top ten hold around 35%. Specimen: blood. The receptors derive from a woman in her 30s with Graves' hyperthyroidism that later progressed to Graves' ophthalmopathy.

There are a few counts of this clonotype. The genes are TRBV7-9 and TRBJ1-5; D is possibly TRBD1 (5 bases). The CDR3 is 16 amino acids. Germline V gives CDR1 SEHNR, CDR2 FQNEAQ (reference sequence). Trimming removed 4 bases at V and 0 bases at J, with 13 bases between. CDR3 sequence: CASSSTGLYSNQPQHF. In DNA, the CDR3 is TGTGCCAGCAGCTCTACAGGACTCTATAGCAATCAGCCCCAGCATTTT.

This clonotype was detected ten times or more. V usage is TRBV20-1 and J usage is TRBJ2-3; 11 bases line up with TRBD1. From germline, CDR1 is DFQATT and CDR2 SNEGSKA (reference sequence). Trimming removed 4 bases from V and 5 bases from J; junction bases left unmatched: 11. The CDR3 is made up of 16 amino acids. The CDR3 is CSATEPDRGLLDTQYF. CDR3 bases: TGCAGTGCTACCGAACCGGACAGGGGGCTTTTAGATACGCAGTATTTT.

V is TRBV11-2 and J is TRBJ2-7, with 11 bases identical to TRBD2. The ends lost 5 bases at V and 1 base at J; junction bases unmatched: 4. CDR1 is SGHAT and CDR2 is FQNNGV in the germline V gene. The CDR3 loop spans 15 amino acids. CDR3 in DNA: TGTGCCAGCAGCAACTTAGCGGGAGGGTCCTACGAGCAGTACTTC. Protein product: CASSNLAGGSYEQYF.

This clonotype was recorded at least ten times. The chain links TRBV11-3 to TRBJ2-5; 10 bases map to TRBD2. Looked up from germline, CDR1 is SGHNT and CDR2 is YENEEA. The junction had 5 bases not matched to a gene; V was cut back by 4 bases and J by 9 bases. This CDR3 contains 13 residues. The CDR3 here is CASSYIAGGPQYF. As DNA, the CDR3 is TGTGCCAGCAGCTACATAGCGGGAGGACCCCAGTACTTC.

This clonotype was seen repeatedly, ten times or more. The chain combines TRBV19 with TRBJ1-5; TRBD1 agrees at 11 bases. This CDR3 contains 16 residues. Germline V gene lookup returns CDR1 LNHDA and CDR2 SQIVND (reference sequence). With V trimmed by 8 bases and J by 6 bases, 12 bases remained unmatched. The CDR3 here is CASALHRDRGTQPQHF. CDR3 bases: TGTGCCAGTGCCCTTCACCGGGACAGGGGGACTCAGCCCCAGCATTTT.

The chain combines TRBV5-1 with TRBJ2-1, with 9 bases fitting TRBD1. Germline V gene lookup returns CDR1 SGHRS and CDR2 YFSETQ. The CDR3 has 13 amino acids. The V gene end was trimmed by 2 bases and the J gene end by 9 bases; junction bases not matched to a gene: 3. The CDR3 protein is CASSFNRGLEQFF. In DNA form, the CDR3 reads TGCGCCAGCAGCTTTAACAGGGGGCTTGAGCAGTTCTTC.

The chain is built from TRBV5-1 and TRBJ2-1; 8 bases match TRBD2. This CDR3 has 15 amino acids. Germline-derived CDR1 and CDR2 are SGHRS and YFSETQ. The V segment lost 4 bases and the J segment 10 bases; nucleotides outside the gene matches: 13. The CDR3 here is CASSRRGGGTLEQFF. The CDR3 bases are TGCGCCAGCAGCCGACGGGGGGGGGGGACTTTGGAGCAGTTCTTC.

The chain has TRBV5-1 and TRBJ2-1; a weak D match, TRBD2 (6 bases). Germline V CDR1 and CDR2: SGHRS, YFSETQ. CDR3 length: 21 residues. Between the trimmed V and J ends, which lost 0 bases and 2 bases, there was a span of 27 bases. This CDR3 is CASSLVPGVPRTDTTYNEQFF. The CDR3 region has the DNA TGCGCCAGCAGCTTGGTACCGGGAGTACCGCGAACCGATACGACCTACAATGAGCAGTTCTTC.

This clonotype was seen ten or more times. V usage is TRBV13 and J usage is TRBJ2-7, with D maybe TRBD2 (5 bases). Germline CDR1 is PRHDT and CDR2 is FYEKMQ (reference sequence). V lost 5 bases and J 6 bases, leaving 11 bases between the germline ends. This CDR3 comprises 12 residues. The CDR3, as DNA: TGTGCCAGCAGCCTCGGACGGGGCGAGCAGTACTTC. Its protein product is CASSLGRGEQYF.

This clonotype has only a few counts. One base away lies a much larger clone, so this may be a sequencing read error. The CDR3 here is CASSFPTTGTQYF. The CDR3 DNA reads TGTGCCAGCAGCTTCCCCACAACAGGTACGCAGTATTTT. The chain couples TRBV11-2 to TRBJ2-3; TRBD1 is a possible D gene (5 bases). The CDR3 has 13 amino acids. Germline V lookup: CDR1 SGHAT, CDR2 FQNNGV.

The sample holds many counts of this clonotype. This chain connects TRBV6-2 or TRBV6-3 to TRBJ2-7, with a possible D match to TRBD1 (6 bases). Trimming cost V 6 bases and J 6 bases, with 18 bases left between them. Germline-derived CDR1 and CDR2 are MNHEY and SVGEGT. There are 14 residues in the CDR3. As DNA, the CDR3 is TGTGCCAGCAGAGAACACATCCAGGGGTTCGAGCAGTACTTC. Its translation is CASREHIQGFEQYF.